This TCR beta chain was sequenced during a study of cytomegalovirus exposure and HLA in healthy donors. The PCR used 60 Vbeta and 13 Jbeta primers. TCRdb's table, derived via immunoSEQ multiplex PCR, lists solely in-frame clones and lacks some. The sample contains nearly 95,000 clones, 79% of which appear only once. On this clone itself: Antigen unknown.

Whole-study results and caveats: CMV serostatus was the sole immune exposure information available. A later analysis showed HLA-associated TCR beta chains outstripping equally common others in clonal expansion.

The CDR3 runs to 13 residues. The germline V and J ends were trimmed by 2 bases and 6 bases, with 11 bases remaining between them. CDR1 SGHDT and CDR2 YYEEEE come from the germline V gene. The sequenced sample consisted of PBMCs. This sequence joins TRBV5-6 and TRBJ1-1, with a possible D match to TRBD1 (5 bases). This sequence originates from a woman aged 40 to 50 in good health and CMV-seronegative. In DNA form, the CDR3 reads TGTGCCAGCAGCTTTGGAGGGGTGGCTGAAGCTTTCTTT. This translates into CASSFGGVAEAFF.